The clone carrying this TCR beta chain has only a few counts. Antigen specificity is unknown. The V gene's germline CDR1 is MDHEN and CDR2 SYDVKM. V was pared by 3 bases and J by 7 bases, with 12 bases of the junction left unmatched. This CDR3 spans 16 amino acids. Sample-barcoded 5' priming and a J-beta primer mix drove a second PCR of roughly 6 to 12 cycles. Per sample, CDR3-containing paired-end reads numbered at least 2.5 million. Using its own MiXCR run on the 5' RACE reads, TCRdb lists one record per CDR3 protein. Of 450,000 to 650,000 distinct CDR3 sequences in the sample, 24% were seen once. This sample is drawn from a study of blood T cells in healthy people across ages. Whole-study results and caveats: Naive T cell percentage and TCR beta diversity correlated strongly.

The data were also submitted as part of a second study, on T cells of mothers and their children. From that paper: Whether pairs are related or unrelated, thymic selection shapes their TCR recombination output in much the same way.

The TCR originated in a boy younger than 18 in good health. Input material: blood. The chain links TRBV28 to TRBJ2-3; 8 bases align to TRBD2. CDR3 protein: CASSFAGGRRGYTQYF. The CDR3, as DNA: TGTGCCAGCAGTTTTGCGGGGGGAAGACGGGGATATACGCAGTATTTT.